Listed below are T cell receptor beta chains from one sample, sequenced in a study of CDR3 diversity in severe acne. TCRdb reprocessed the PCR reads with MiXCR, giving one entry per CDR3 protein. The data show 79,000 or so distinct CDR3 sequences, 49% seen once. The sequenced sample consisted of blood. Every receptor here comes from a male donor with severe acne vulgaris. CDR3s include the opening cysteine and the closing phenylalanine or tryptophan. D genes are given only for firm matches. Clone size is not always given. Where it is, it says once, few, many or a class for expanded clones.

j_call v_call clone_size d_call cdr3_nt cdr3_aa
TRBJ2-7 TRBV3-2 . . TGTGCCAGCAGCCAAGAAGGTCCAGGACCTAGGTACTTC CASSQEGPGPRYF
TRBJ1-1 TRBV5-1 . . TGCGCCAGCAGCTTGGGACTATCGAACACTGAAGCTTTCTTT CASSLGLSNTEAFF
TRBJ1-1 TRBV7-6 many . TGTGCCAGCAGCTCGGGGAGTAACACTGAAGCTTTCTTT CASSSGSNTEAFF
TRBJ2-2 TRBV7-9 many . TGTGCCAGCAGCCGCGCCAGCGCGAACACCGGGGAGCTGTTTTTT CASSRASANTGELFF
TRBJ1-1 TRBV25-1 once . TGTGCCAGCAGTGGCCAAATAGGGGGCACTGAAGCTTTCTTT CASSGQIGGTEAFF
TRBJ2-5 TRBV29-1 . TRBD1 TGCAGCGTTCCCCCCGACCCGGGACAGGGAAGAGAGACCCAGTACTTC CSVPPDPGQGRETQYF
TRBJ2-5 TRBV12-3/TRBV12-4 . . TGTGCCAGCAGTGTCTTCCTGACAAACCAAGAGACCCAGTACTTC CASSVFLTNQETQYF
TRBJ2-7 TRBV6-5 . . TGTGCCAGCAGTTACCAGGCAGGGGACCACGAGCAGTACTTC CASSYQAGDHEQYF
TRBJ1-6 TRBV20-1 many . TGCAGTGCTAGAGATCTCGGGGGAAGTTCACCCCTCCACTTT CSARDLGGSSPLHF
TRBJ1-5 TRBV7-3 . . TGTGCCAGCAGCCCTTCCCGGGGTCAGCCCCAGCATTTT CASSPSRGQPQHF
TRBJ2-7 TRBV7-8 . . TGTGCCAGCAGCTCCGAGGCGGACGAGCAGTACTTC CASSSEADEQYF
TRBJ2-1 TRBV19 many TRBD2 TGTGCCAGTAGTACTAGCGGGGTTTCCTACAATGAGCAGTTCTTC CASSTSGVSYNEQFF
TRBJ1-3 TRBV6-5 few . TGTGCCAGCAGTTACCCCCCACCGGGGGACACCATATATTTT CASSYPPPGDTIYF
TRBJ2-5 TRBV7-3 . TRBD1 TGTGCCAGCAGCGAAGCAGGGGGCCAAGAGACCCAGTACTTC CASSEAGGQETQYF
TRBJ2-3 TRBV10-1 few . TGCGCCAGCAGTGAGTCCGAATTCATAGATACGCAGTATTTT CASSESEFIDTQYF
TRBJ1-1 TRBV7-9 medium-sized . TGTGCCAGCAGCGACGGGGGATTTGAAGCTTTCTTT CASSDGGFEAFF
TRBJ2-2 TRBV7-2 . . TGTGCCAGCAGCACCCGACTAGGGGACACCGGGGAGCTGTTTTTT CASSTRLGDTGELFF
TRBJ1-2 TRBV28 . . TGTGCCAGCAGTGCCCCCTTCCAGGGGACTAACTATGGCTACACCTTC CASSAPFQGTNYGYTF
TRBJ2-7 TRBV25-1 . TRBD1 TGTGCCAGCTCACGTCCGGGACAGGGGGTGTACGAGCAGTACTTC CASSRPGQGVYEQYF
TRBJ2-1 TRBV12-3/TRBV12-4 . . TGTGCCAGCAGCCTAAGTCCGAGCTCCTACAATGAGCAGTTCTTC CASSLSPSSYNEQFF
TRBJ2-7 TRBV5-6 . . TGTGCCAGCAGCTTGGGCAGGCTTGCCTACGAGCAGTACTTC CASSLGRLAYEQYF
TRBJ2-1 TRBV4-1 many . TGCGCCAGCAGCGAATATAGGGGAGGTAGCAATGAGCAGTTCTTC CASSEYRGGSNEQFF
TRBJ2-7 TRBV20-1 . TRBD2 TGCAGAGTGGCTAGCGGGGCCTACGAGCAGTACTTC CRVASGAYEQYF